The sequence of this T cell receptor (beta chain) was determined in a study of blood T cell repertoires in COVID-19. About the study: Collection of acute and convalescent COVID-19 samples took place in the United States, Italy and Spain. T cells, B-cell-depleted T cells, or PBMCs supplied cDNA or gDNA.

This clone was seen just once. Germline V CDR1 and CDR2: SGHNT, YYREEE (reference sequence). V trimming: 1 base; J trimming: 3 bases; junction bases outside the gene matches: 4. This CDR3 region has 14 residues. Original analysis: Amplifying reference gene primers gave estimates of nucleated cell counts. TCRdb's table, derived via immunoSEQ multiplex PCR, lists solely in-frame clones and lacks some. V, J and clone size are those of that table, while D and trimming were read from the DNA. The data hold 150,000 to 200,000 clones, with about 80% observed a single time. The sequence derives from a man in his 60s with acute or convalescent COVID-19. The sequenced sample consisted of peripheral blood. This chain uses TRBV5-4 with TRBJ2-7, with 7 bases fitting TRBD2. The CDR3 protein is CASSLSSGDYEQYF. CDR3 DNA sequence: TGTGCCAGCAGCTTGTCTAGCGGAGACTACGAGCAGTACTTC.